Here is one T cell receptor beta chain with its context. This clone's antigen is unknown. No qualities accompany the bases; no much larger clone lies one base away. The sample originates from a study of long-term antiretroviral therapy in people with HIV (dated 2022 in TCRdb). The study in broad terms: Collection of the earliest samples took place about a decade ahead of the 2015 WHO recommendation for immediate ART, at a time when ART was typically delayed until CD4 counts fell. A retrospective serial study tested whether changes in peripheral blood TRB repertoire composition and diversity were associated with ART initiation and durable HIV suppression. No cross-contamination during QIAcube processing was shown when test extractions of a monoclonal T-cell line were performed alongside some 33 polyclonal samples. Among the 30 to 35 participants with HIV, eleven were female. The cohort contributed about 200 cryopreserved PBMC samples from under 35 adults with confirmed HIV infection, collected serially over a mean of approximately six years (range 1-12). Overall results and qualifications from the work: Owing to limited PBMC availability, only the TCR beta chain was sequenced, without alpha chain pairing. Expanded TRB clones identified before ART initiation dominated the repertoire across all time points, though the dominance fluctuated and decreased in many PLHIV after ART. The samples were dated from the mid-2000s to the late 2010s, and the ART regimens that were used may be less effective than current ART regimens. Starting ART was linked to a significant rise in TRB diversity, yet even after long-term ART the diversity remained significantly lower than in transplant donor controls. Inferences about post-ART repertoire changes are limited because no data were available on ART adherence, viral resistance or therapy changes. CDR3 length ranges in HIV repertoires were narrower than in controls, and network structure suggested an antigen-experienced repertoire with only a slight naive shift after ART. Because pre-ART samples had limited cell numbers, profiling was done on unsorted PBMC rather than on sorted CD4+ and CD8+ T cells.

Participants were included only if at least one PBMC sample before ART initiation and at least two post-ART samples were available. Treatment was received in the United States of America by all participants with HIV. Cryopreserved samples of roughly 0.95-10 million PBMC were thawed and washed before DNA extraction. At the time of the earliest PBMC sample, participants with HIV were aged between about 20 and 54 years. Per participant, PBMC samples came from 1-4 timepoints prior to ART initiation and 2-8 timepoints following ART initiation, for a median of 7 samples. For every participant, serial HIV viral load, CD4+ T-cell count, ART history and demographic data were obtained. A Qiagen kit on a QIAcube was used to extract genomic DNA from unsorted PBMC, with samples processed in batches of 12. The immunoSEQ hsTCRB v3.0 assay was used at survey level resolution to sequence the TRB variable region. The target sequencing depth for TRB was about 40,000-55,000 T-cell genomes per sample. An Illumina MiSeq with a v3 150-cycle kit was used to sequence the pooled TRB libraries. The study's processing was this. Repertoire analysis was run in R within a reproducible Nextflow workflow that covered QC, data transformation and analysis. LymphoSeq2, an R package for AIRR-Seq data exploration, was used to implement custom analyses. A handful of samples that yielded fewer than 5000 total TRB sequences were excluded, so that around 190 HIV repertoires were analyzed. Among the approximately 190 retained HIV repertoires, approximately 61 were collected before ART initiation and roughly 130 after ART initiation. Each repertoire was downsampled to 5000 TRB nucleotide sequences, and summary statistics were averaged across 100 downsampling iterations. Only TRB sequences with CDR3 regions of at least seven amino acids were retained for analysis. Diversity was assessed using a clonality score derived from Shannon entropy and using the Gini coefficient. Repertoire networks linked the top 5000 CDR3 amino acid sequences whenever two sequences differed by an edit distance of one. Antigen specificity groups and MHC restriction were predicted for TRB CDR3 amino acid sequences with GLIPH2. CDR3 amino acid sequences were matched against VDJdb and McPAS-TCR to flag known CMV, EBV, HIV or tissue antigen associations. Pre-ART, post-ART and control groups were compared with Wilcoxon signed-rank tests and Holm-Bonferroni correction. What TCRdb holds here is the immuneACCESS table cut down to in-frame rearrangements. Part of the clones is not present; checked against another copy, under half of the missing clones reflect an unresolved V gene, and the others are unexplained. That table gives V, J and clone size, and the DNA gave D and trimming. In all, the sample holds over 35,000 clones, and about 88% of those were seen once. The ten largest clones capture approximately 4.1% of the sample.

V loses 1 base at its end and J loses 3 bases; junction bases beyond the gene matches: 12. CDR1 and CDR2 were assigned from the germline V gene as LGHNA and YNFKEQ. The CDR3 spans 18 residues, from the cysteine through the phenylalanine. The read is trimmed to its CDR3 DNA, 54 bases read in frame from base 1. This sequence uses TRBV4-2 and TRBJ2-3; 8 central bases correspond to TRBD2. Source: unsorted PBMCs, taken just before starting antiretroviral therapy. The TCR comes from a woman between 18 and 29 years old with HIV. The CDR3 is CASSQVALLSGRTDTQYF. The DNA sequence follows: TGTGCCAGCAGCCAAGTGGCCCTATTGAGCGGGAGAACAGATACGCAGTATTTT.